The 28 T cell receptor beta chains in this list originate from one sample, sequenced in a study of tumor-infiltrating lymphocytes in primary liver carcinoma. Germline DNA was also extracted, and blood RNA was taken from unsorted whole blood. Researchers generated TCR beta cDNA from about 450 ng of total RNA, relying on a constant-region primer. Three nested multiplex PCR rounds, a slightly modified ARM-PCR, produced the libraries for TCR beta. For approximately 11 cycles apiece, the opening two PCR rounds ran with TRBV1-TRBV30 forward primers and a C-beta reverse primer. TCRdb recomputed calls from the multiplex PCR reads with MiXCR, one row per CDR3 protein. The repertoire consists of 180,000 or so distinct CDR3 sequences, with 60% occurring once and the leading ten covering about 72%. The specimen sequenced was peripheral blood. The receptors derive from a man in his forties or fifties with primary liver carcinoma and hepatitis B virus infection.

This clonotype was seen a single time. This CDR3 reads CASSQAPGTSGRRGAKNIQYF. The CDR3 DNA is TGTGCCAGCAGCCAGGCCCCTGGGACTAGCGGGAGGAGGGGGGCCAAAAACATTCAGTACTTC. The chain uses TRBV4-2 and TRBJ2-4, with TRBD2 identical over 15 bases. CDR1 and CDR2 from the germline V gene are LGHNA and YNFKEQ. The CDR3 is 21 amino acids. Germline trimming cut 3 bases from V and 1 base from J; bases unmatched to any gene: 13.

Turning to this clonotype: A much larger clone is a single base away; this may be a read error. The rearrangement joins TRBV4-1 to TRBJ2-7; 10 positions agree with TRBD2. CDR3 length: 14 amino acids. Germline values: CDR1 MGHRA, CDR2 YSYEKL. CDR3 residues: CVSSPAGGSYEQYF. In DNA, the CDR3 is TGTGTCAGCAGCCCAGCGGGAGGGTCCTACGAGCAGTACTTC.

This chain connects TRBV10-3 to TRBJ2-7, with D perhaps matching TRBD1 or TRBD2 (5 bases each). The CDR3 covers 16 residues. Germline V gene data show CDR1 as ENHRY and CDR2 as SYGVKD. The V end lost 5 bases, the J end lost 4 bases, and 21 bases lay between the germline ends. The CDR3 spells CAISYAGTSELYEQYF. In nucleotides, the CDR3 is TGTGCCATCAGTTATGCCGGGACCAGCGAACTTTACGAGCAGTACTTC.

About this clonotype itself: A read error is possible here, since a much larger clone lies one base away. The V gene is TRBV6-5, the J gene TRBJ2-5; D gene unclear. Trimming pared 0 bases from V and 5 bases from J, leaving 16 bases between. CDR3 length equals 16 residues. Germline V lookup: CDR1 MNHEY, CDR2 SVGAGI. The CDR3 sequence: CASSYSGQRVHETQYF. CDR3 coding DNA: TGTGCCAGCAGTTACTCGGGTCAAAGGGTCCATGAGACCCAGTACTTC.

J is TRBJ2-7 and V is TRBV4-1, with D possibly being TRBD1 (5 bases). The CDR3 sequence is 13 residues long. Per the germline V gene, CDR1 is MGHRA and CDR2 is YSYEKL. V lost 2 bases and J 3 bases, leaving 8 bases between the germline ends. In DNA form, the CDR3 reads TGCGCCAGCAGCCAATCGCAGGGCTACGAGCAGTACTTC. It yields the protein CASSQSQGYEQYF.

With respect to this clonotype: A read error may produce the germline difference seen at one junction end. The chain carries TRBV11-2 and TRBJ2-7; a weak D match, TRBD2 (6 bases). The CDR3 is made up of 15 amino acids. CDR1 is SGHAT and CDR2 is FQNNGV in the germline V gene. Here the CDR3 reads CASSAGLGSSYKQYF. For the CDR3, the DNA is TGTGCCAGCAGCGCGGGACTGGGCAGCTCCTACAAGCAGTACTTC.

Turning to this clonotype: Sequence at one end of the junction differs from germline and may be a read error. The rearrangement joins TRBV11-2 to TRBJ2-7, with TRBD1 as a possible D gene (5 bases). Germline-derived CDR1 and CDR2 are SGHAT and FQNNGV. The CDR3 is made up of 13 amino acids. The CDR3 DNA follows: TGTGCCAGGAGCTCCCGACAGTCCCACGAGCAGTACTTC. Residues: CARSSRQSHEQYF.

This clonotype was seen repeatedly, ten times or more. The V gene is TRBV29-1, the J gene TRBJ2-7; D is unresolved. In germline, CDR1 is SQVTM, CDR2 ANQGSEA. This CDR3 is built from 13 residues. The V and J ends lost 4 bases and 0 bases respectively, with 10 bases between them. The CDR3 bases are TGCAGCGTTGTTAGGACCCTCTCCTACGAGCAGTACTTC. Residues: CSVVRTLSYEQYF.

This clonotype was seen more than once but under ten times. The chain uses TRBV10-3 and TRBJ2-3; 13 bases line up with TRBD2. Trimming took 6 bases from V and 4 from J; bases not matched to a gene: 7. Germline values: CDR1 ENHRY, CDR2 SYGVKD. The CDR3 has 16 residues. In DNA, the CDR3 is TGTGCCATCAGCTCCGGGACTAGCGGGACCGCAGATACGCAGTATTTT. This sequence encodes CAISSGTSGTADTQYF.

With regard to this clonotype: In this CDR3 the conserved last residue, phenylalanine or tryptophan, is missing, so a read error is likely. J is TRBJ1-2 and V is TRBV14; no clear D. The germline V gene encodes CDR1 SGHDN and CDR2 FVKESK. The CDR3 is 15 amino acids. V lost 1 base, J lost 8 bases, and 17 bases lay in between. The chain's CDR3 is CASSQGTGLPWGYTI. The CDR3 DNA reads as TGTGCCAGCAGCCAAGGAACCGGGCTACCCTGGGGCTACACCATC.

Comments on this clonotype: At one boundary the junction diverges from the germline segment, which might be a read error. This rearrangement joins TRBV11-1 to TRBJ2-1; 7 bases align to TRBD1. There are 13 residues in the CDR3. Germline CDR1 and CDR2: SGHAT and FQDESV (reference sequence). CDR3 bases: TGTGCCAGCCGCTTCGACAGGGAGAATGGGCAGTTCTTC. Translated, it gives CASRFDRENGQFF.

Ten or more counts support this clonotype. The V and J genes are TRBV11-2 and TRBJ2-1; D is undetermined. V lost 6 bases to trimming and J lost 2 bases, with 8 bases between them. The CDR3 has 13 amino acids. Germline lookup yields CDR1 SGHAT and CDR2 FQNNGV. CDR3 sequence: CASSPGAYNEQFF. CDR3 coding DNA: TGTGCCAGCAGTCCCGGCGCCTACAATGAGCAGTTCTTC.

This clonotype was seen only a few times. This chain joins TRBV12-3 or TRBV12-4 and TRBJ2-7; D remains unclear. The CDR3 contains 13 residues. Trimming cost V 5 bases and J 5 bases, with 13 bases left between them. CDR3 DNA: TGTGCCAGCAGTCCGATTTCGAGGCACGAGCAGTACTTC. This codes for CASSPISRHEQYF.

The CDR3, as DNA: TGTGCCAGCAGGGGACTAGAAGCTTTCTTC. It yields the protein CASRGLEAFF. This chain links TRBV2 with TRBJ2-1; 8 nucleotides agree with TRBD2. Germline lookup yields CDR1 SNHLY and CDR2 FYNNEI. The CDR3 totals 10 residues. Losses at the gene ends were 6 bases for V and 16 bases for J; bases not matched to a gene: 5. The variable domain in full, completed from reference TRBV2 and TRBJ2-1, reads EPEVTQTPSHQVTQMGQEVILRCVPISNHLYFYWYRQILGQKVEFLVSFYNNEISEKSEIFDDQFSVERPDGSNFTLKIRSTKLEDSAMYFCASRGLEAFFGPGTRLTVL.

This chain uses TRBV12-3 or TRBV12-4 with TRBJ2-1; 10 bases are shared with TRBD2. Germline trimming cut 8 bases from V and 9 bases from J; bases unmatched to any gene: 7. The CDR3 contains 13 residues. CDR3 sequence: CASDKAGGVEQFF. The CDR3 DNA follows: TGTGCCAGCGATAAAGCGGGAGGGGTTGAGCAGTTCTTC.

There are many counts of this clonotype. CDR3 coding DNA: TGTGCCAGCAGCCCTATAGGACGGATGAACACTGAAGCTTTCTTT. It is translated as CASSPIGRMNTEAFF. J is TRBJ1-1 and V is TRBV11-2, with D hard to call. CDR3 size: 15 residues. The V end was cut by 5 bases, the J end by 0 bases, with 13 bases between. Germline values: CDR1 SGHAT, CDR2 FQNNGV.

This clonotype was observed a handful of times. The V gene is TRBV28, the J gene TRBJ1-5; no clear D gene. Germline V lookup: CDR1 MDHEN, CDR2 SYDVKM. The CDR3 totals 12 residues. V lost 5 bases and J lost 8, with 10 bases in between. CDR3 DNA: TGTGCCAGCAGTATGCTCACCGAGCCCCAGCATTTT. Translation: CASSMLTEPQHF.

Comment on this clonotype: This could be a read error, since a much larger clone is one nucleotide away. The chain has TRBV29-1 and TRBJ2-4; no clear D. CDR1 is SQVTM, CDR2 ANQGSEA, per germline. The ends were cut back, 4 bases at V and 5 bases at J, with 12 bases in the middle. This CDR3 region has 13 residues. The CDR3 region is CSVVLRCQNIQYF. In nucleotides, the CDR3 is TGCAGCGTTGTGCTCAGGTGCCAAAACATTCAGTACTTC.

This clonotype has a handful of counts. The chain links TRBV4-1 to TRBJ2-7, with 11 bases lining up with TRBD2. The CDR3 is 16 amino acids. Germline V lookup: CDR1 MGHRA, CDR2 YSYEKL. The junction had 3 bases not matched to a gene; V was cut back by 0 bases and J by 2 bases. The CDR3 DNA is TGCGCCAGCAGCCAAGATAGCGGGAGGGCCACCTACGAGCAGTACTTC. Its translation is CASSQDSGRATYEQYF.

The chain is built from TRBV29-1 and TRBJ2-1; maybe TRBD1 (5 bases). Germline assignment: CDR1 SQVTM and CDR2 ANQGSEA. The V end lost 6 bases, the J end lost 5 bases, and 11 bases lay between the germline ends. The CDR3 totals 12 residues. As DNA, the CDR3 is TGCAGCGTGGGGCGCGACCACAATGAGCAGTTCTTC. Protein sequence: CSVGRDHNEQFF.

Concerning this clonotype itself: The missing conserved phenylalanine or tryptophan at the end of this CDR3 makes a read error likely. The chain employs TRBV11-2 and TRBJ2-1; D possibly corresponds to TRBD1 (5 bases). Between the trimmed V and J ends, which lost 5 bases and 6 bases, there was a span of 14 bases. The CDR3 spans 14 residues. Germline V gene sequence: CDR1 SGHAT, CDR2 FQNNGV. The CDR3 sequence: CASSAAGNRNEQFV. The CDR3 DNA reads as TGTGCCAGCAGCGCAGCAGGGAATCGCAATGAGCAGTTCGTC.

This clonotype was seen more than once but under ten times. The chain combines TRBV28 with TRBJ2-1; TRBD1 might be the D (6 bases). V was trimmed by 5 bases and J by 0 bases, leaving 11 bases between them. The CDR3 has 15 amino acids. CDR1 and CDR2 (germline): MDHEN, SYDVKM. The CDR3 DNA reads TGTGCCAGCAGTGACCGGGACATCTCCTACAATGAGCAGTTCTTC. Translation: CASSDRDISYNEQFF.

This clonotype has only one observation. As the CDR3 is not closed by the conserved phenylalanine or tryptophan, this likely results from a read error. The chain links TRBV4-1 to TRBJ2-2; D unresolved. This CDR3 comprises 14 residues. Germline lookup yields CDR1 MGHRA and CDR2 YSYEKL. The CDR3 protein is CANSPTTGSGELFY. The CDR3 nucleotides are TGCGCCAACAGCCCTACGACTGGGTCAGGGGAGCTGTTTTAT.

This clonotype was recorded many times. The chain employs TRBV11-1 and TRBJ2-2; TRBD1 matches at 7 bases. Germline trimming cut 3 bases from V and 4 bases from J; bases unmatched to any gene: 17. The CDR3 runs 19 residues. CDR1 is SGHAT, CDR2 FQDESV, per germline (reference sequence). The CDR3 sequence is CASSLRVQGELTITGELFF. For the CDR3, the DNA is TGTGCCAGCAGCTTGAGAGTTCAGGGGGAACTGACCATCACCGGGGAGCTGTTTTTT.

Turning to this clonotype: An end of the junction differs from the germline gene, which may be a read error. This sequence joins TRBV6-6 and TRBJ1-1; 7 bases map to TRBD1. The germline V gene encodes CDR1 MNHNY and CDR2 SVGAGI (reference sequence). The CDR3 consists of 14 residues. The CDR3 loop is CASNLQGRGTEAFF. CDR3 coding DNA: TGTGCCAGCAACCTACAGGGGAGGGGAACTGAGGCTTTCTTT.

The CDR3 nucleotides read TGCAGCGTTGACCCGGGCCTCCGGTATGGCTACACCTTC. Amino acid sequence: CSVDPGLRYGYTF. J is TRBJ1-2 and V is TRBV29-1; no definite D call. The CDR3 contains 13 residues. Trimming pared 3 bases from V and 5 bases from J, leaving 13 bases between. Germline CDR1 and CDR2: SQVTM and ANQGSEA.

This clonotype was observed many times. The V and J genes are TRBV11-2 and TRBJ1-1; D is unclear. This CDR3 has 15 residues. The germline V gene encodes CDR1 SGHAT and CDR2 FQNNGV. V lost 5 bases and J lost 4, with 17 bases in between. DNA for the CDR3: TGTGCCAGCAGCCTCAACCTATGGGGAAGCACTGAAGCTTTCTTT. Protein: CASSLNLWGSTEAFF.

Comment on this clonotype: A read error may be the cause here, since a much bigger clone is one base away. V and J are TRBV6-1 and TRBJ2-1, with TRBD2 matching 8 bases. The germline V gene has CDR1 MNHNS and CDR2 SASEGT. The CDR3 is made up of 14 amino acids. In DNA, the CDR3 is TGTGCCAGCAGTCCCACTAGCGGATACAATGAGCACTTCTTC. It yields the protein CASSPTSGYNEHFF.